This T cell receptor (beta chain) was found in a study of shared clonotypes between healthy human individuals. The assay used deep level. TCRdb's table, derived via immunoSEQ multiplex PCR, lists solely in-frame clones and lacks some. The sample carries some 660,000 clones, about 80% recorded once. Regarding this clone: Antigen specificity is unknown.

Study-wide findings and caveats: Researchers found naive subsets generally carried larger estimated richness than memory subsets. Shared across four donors were approximately 5% of the naive CD4 clonotypes.

CD4+ cells were split into CD45RA+ naive and CD45RA-negative memory subsets. This receptor was taken from a woman in her twenties or thirties in good health. Sample: memory CD4+ T cells sorted from blood. As for subset: CD45RA-negative fraction.

The CDR3 coding sequence is TGTGCCAGCAGTTACTTACTAGCGGGAGTTGGAGGAGAGCAGTTCTTC. This encodes CASSYLLAGVGGEQFF. J is TRBJ2-1 and V is TRBV6-6; 11 nucleotides agree with TRBD2. The CDR3 runs 16 residues. Germline loops: CDR1 MNHNY, CDR2 SVGAGI (reference sequence). With V trimmed by 1 base and J by 10 bases, 9 bases remained unmatched.